This T cell receptor beta chain is from a study of blood T cell repertoires in COVID-19 (TCRdb year 2020). A note on the overall study: Samples covering the acute and convalescent phases of COVID-19 were provided by collaborators in the United States, Italy and Spain. The repertoires were released in a freely available public database meant as a resource for research on the immune response to SARS-CoV-2. The prospective study material was composed of cDNA or gDNA derived from T cells, B-cell-depleted T cells, or PBMCs. Samples came from the ongoing ImmuneRACE study (first 160 participants) plus 1,254 subjects from 6 global collaborators. Nearly every sample came with metadata listing a de-identified subject ID, COVID-19 status, age in years and sex. Deeply sampled blood TCRbeta repertoires from subjects exposed to, actively infected with, or recovered from COVID-19 were included in the dataset. Where HLA class I and class II types were available, the types were taken from metadata supplied by the sample provider, not from assay-based typing. Study-wide findings and limitations: How much clinical and demographic metadata was included differed by source and by participant, and the metadata was provided uncurated.

Enrolling through a virtual design, the prospective study's participants ranged in age from roughly 18 to 95 years and lived across about two dozen United States geographic areas. In the prospective study, cohorts were assigned on the basis of participant-reported clinical history obtained from a screening survey and a study questionnaire. Recovered participants in ImmuneRACE Cohort 3 were defined as having two consecutive negative NP/OP PCR tests, clearance from a healthcare professional, or resolution of symptoms. In the prospective study, mobile phlebotomists collected whole blood, serum and a nasopharyngeal or oropharyngeal swab from each participant. Over an approximately two-month period, participants in the prospective study had the option of providing additional blood draws and questionnaires. Blood samples from the prospective study were shipped frozen or at room temperature prior to DNA extraction.

TCRbeta CDR3 regions were amplified from genomic DNA using the immunoSEQ Assay, a bias-controlled multiplex PCR. The original methods were these. Within the assay, amplification of reference gene primers was used to estimate how many nucleated cells each sample contained. To quantify the absolute abundance of each unique TCRbeta CDR3 rearrangement, sequence reads were collapsed and filtered. For each sample, productive Simpson clonality was calculated by taking the square root of Simpson's diversity index across productive rearrangements. The source is immuneACCESS, and TCRdb retained only in-frame sequences with V and J called. Part of the clones is not carried over; for the studies checked, unresolved V genes explain less than half of this, and the remainder is unexplained. V and J calls and clone size are copied from that table; D and trimming were computed from the DNA. The sample contains around 140,000 clones, approximately 87% of them found a single time. About 11% of the sample is taken by the ten largest.

This clone was found once. It lacks a known antigen. No base-level quality is on record; no much larger clone is a single base apart. The germline V gene encodes CDR1 GTSNPN and CDR2 SVGIG (reference sequence). V trim: 1 base; J trim: 3 bases; unmatched bases: 5. The CDR3 measures 15 amino acids from cysteine to phenylalanine. Kept here is only the CDR3 DNA, which spans 45 bases and is read in frame from base 1. Sequenced: PBMCs or T cells enriched from blood (not recorded which). The chain was built from TRBV30 and TRBJ2-3; 9 nucleotides in the junction match TRBD2. This TCR derives from a man aged 60 to 75 who had recovered from COVID-19. The nucleotides are TGTGCCTGGAGTGCCCTACTAGCGGGTACAGATACGCAGTATTTT. Its translation is CAWSALLAGTDTQYF.